This T cell receptor (beta chain) is from a study of shared clonotypes between healthy human individuals. Recent vaccinations or acute infections were absent in the healthy HIV-negative adult donors. Nashville, Tennessee was home to all donors, who were Caucasian adults. This CDR3 spans 11 amino acids. Germline CDR1 is SEHNR and CDR2 is FQNEAQ (reference sequence). V lost 5 bases, J lost 2 bases, and 4 bases lay in between. The assay ran at deep level. Unsorted PBMC DNA underwent sequencing on ten immunoSEQ deep assay plates. The assay was immunoSEQ multiplex PCR, and TCRdb's table has in-frame clones only and misses some. The repertoire includes approximately 470,000 clones, almost 80% of them detected once, and about 12% sits in the top ten. Note on this clone: Distinct nucleotide sequences in the sample also encode this CDR3.

The sequenced material came from PBMCs. The rearrangement uses TRBV7-9 and TRBJ2-7; D gene unclear. This TCR was sampled from a woman in her thirties or forties in good health. Some clones in this sample may be carry-over from other donors' samples. The CDR3 loop reads CASSLTYEQYF. DNA of the CDR3: TGTGCCAGCAGCCTCACCTACGAGCAGTACTTC.